Here is one TCR beta chain with its context. The target antigen is unknown. Produced via immunoSEQ multiplex PCR; TCRdb's table is partial and in-frame only. Among 72,000 or so clones listed, 70% to 90% were seen once. This sample was taken from a study of OX40 agonist ivuxolimab in advanced cancers. CDR1 and CDR2 from the germline V gene are GTSNPN and SVGIG (reference sequence). Trimming took 0 bases from V and 7 from J; bases not matched to a gene: 9. The CDR3 covers 16 residues. Study findings and constraints: Circulating CD4+ and CD8+ T cells showed clonal expansion by week 6 at 0.1 to 3.0 mg/kg.

This receptor was taken from an adult with an advanced solid tumor such as melanoma, head and neck, liver or kidney cancer. The specimen comprised CD4+ or CD8+ T cells sorted from blood, sampled in a trial of the OX40 agonist ivuxolimab. The chain uses TRBV30 and TRBJ2-1; 10 bases align to TRBD2. The CDR3 sequence: CAWSVGSLAGVNEQFF. DNA for the CDR3: TGTGCCTGGAGTGTAGGGTCCCTAGCGGGAGTAAATGAGCAGTTCTTC. Filled out from reference TRBV30 and TRBJ2-1, the complete variable domain reads SQTIHQWPATLVQPVGSPLSLECTVEGTSNPNLYWYRQAAGRGLQLLFYSVGIGQISSEVPQNLSASRPQDRQFILSSKKLLLSDSGFYLCAWSVGSLAGVNEQFFGPGTRLTVL.